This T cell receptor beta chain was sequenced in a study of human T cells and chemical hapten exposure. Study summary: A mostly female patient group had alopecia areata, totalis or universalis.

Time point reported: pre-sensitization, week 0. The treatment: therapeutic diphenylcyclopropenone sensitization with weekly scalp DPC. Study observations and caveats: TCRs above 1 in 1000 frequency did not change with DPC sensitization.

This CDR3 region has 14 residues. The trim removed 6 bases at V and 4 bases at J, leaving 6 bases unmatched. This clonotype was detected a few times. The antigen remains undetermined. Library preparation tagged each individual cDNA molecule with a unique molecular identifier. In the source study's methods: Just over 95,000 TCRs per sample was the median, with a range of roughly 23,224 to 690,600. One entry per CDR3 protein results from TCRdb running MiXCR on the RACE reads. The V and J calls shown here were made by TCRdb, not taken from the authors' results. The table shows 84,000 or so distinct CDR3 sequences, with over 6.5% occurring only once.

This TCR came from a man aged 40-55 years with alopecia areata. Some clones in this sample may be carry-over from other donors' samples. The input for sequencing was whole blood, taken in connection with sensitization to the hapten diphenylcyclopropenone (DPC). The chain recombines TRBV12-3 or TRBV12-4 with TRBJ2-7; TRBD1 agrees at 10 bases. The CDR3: CASRVGDRGYEQYF. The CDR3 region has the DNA TGTGCCAGCAGAGTCGGGGACAGGGGTTACGAGCAGTACTTC.